The 27 T cell receptor beta chains given below trace back to one sample, sequenced in a study of identical twins' blood T cells (dated by TCRdb to about 2013). The library relied on 5' RACE. TCRdb records Illumina Genome Analyzer IIx as the sequencer. The public reads were reanalyzed by TCRdb: fastp trimming at Q25, MiXCR alignment, in-frame beta chains only. Rows merge per CDR3 protein into single entries with the most common DNA and genes. For this sample there are 300,000 to 400,000 distinct CDR3 sequences; about 28% appear just once. The ten largest clones add up to about 6% of the sample. Sample: PBMCs. The receptors were sampled from a woman between 18 and 55 years old in good health.

The chain has TRBV14 and TRBJ1-1; TRBD1 matches at 9 bases. The V gene's germline CDR1 is SGHDN and CDR2 FVKESK. V shed 5 bases, J shed 6 bases, and the junction held 7 bases outside the gene matches. The CDR3 sequence is 14 residues long. This CDR3 is CASSITGGRSEAFF. The DNA of the CDR3 is TGTGCCAGCAGCATCACAGGGGGCAGATCTGAAGCTTTCTTT.

The V gene is TRBV29-1, the J gene TRBJ2-3; D may be TRBD1 (7 bases). This CDR3 contains 13 residues. From germline, CDR1 is SQVTM and CDR2 ANQGSEA. CDR3 DNA sequence: TGCGGAGGACAGGAGGGACGCGCAGATACGCAGTATTTT. Translated, it gives CGGQEGRADTQYF.

At least ten counts were recorded for this clonotype. This sequence joins TRBV3-1 and TRBJ2-7; 7 bases are a match to TRBD1. V dropped 10 bases and J dropped 2; count of bases not matched to a gene: 5. Germline assignment: CDR1 LGHDT and CDR2 YNNKEL (reference sequence). The CDR3 totals 12 residues. The CDR3 nucleotides read TGTGCCACTGGGACAGATCCCTACGAGCAGTACTTC. This encodes CATGTDPYEQYF.

This clonotype was observed a few times. The rearrangement uses TRBV14 and TRBJ1-1; no clear D gene. The CDR3 runs to 15 residues. CDR1 and CDR2 from the germline V gene are SGHDN and FVKESK. Between the trimmed V and J ends, which lost 1 base and 4 bases, there was a span of 13 bases. In DNA form, the CDR3 reads TGTGCCAGCAGCCAAGTTAACCGTTGGACCACTGAAGCTTTCTTT. This sequence encodes CASSQVNRWTTEAFF.

This clonotype was seen more than once but under ten times. One end of the junction does not line up with germline, which may come from a read error. The V and J genes are TRBV9 and TRBJ1-2; D gene uncertain. CDR3 length: 13 amino acids. CDR1 is SGDLS, CDR2 YYNGEE, per germline. The CDR3 loop is CASSVQTGDGYTF. CDR3 nucleotide sequence: TGTGCCAGCAGCGTTCAGACTGGGGATGGTTACACCTTC.

The chain uses TRBV27 and TRBJ1-1; D uncertain. This CDR3 contains 15 residues. V dropped 2 bases and J dropped 4 bases, with 14 bases sitting between them. Germline CDR1 and CDR2: MNHEY and SMNVEV (reference sequence). The CDR3 DNA sequence: TGTGCCAGCAGTTTAGCGGGGAGGATGGGCACTGAAGCTTTCTTT. It codes for CASSLAGRMGTEAFF.

This clonotype was seen only once. The DNA of the CDR3 is TGTGCCAGCAGCTTATCAGGGAGCCAAGAGACCCAGTACTTC. Protein: CASSLSGSQETQYF. The rearrangement links TRBV5-4 to TRBJ2-5, with D perhaps matching TRBD1 or TRBD2 (5 bases each). Germline V gene lookup returns CDR1 SGHNT and CDR2 YYREEE (reference sequence). The CDR3 is 14 amino acids. The germline V and J ends were trimmed by 2 bases and 1 base, with 9 bases remaining between them.

This clonotype has only a few counts. The chain has TRBV6-6 and TRBJ1-1; tentative D call: TRBD1 (5 bases). Germline V gene data show CDR1 as MNHNY and CDR2 as SVGAGI (reference sequence). V was clipped by 1 base and J by 0 bases, with 15 bases between them. The CDR3 has 17 amino acids. CDR3 in DNA: TGTGCCAGCAGTTACTGGACACAAAGATTCATGAACACTGAAGCTTTCTTT. Translating it yields CASSYWTQRFMNTEAFF.

This chain uses TRBV29-1 with TRBJ2-1, with D hard to call. V lost 3 bases to trimming and J lost 3 bases, with 12 bases between them. Per the germline V gene, CDR1 is SQVTM and CDR2 is ANQGSEA. This CDR3 is built from 14 residues. The CDR3 bases are TGCAGCGTTGATGGGATGCCTTTCTACAATGAGCAGTTCTTC. Residues: CSVDGMPFYNEQFF.

The V call is TRBV9, the J call TRBJ1-2; D may be TRBD1 (6 bases). V was shortened by 0 bases and J by 5 bases, with 20 bases between the two germline ends. Germline V CDR1 and CDR2: SGDLS, YYNGEE. This CDR3 spans 17 amino acids. The CDR3 DNA is TGTGCCAGCAGCGTAGACCCCACAGGGACCAATCCTTATGGCTACACCTTC. Its translation is CASSVDPTGTNPYGYTF.

The CDR3 is CASSPETAANYGYTF. In DNA, the CDR3 is TGTGCCAGCTCACCCGAGACAGCAGCTAACTATGGCTACACCTTC. This chain connects TRBV18 to TRBJ1-2; the D gene is possibly TRBD1 (5 bases). V was trimmed by 3 bases and J by 0 bases, leaving 11 bases between them. The CDR3 sequence is 15 residues long. Per the germline V gene, CDR1 is KGHSH and CDR2 is LQKENI. Using reference TRBV18 and TRBJ1-2 for the parts outside the CDR3, the full variable domain is NAGVMQNPRHLVRRRGQEARLRCSPMKGHSHVYWYRQLPEEGLKFMVYLQKENIIDESGMPKERFSAEFPKEGPSILRIQQVVRGDSAAYFCASSPETAANYGYTFGSGTRLTVV.

Many counts were recorded for this clonotype. The chain uses TRBV20-1 and TRBJ2-1; the match to TRBD1 covers 7 bases. The CDR3 is 15 residues long. Germline CDR1 is DFQATT and CDR2 is SNEGSKA (reference sequence). Trimming at V came to 6 bases and at J to 6 bases, leaving 14 bases not matched to a gene. The CDR3: CSAQERLTGRNEQFF. The CDR3 DNA sequence: TGCAGTGCGCAAGAGAGACTGACAGGGCGCAATGAGCAGTTCTTC.

This chain joins TRBV11-2 and TRBJ1-2; TRBD1 matches 8 bases. The CDR3 sequence is 15 residues long. With 6 bases clipped from V and 1 base from J, the junction kept 7 bases outside the gene matches. From germline, CDR1 is SGHAT and CDR2 FQNNGV. CDR3 amino acids: CASRPTGGSNYGYTF. The CDR3 DNA reads as TGTGCCAGCAGGCCTACAGGGGGTAGTAACTATGGCTACACCTTC.

CDR3 coding DNA: TGCAGCGCTCAAGTTGGGGGAAGTAATCAGCCCCAGCATTTT. Protein: CSAQVGGSNQPQHF. The chain links TRBV29-1 to TRBJ1-5, with a possible D match to TRBD1 (5 bases). The germline CDR1 and CDR2 sequences are SQVTM and ANQGSEA. The V gene lost 7 bases and the J gene lost 4 bases, with 17 bases spanning the gap. The CDR3 loop spans 14 amino acids.

This clonotype was detected ten times or more. V gene TRBV18 combines with J gene TRBJ2-4; D gene ambiguous. V lost 0 bases to trimming and J lost 0 bases, with 3 bases between them. Germline loops: CDR1 KGHSH, CDR2 LQKENI. The CDR3 runs 14 residues. The CDR3, as DNA: TGTGCCAGCTCACCACCGACAGCCAAAAACATTCAGTACTTC. Translation gives CASSPPTAKNIQYF.

The V and J genes are TRBV29-1 and TRBJ2-1, with D perhaps TRBD2 (6 bases). V was cut by 4 bases and J by 8 bases, with 15 bases left in between. This CDR3 has 13 residues. Looked up from germline, CDR1 is SQVTM and CDR2 is ANQGSEA. The CDR3 DNA follows: TGCAGCGTTGGGTTTCGATGGGAGGATGAGCAGTTCTTC. This translates into CSVGFRWEDEQFF.

V usage is TRBV20-1 and J usage is TRBJ1-1; D is ambiguous. V lost 4 bases and J lost 0, with 9 bases in between. The CDR3 loop spans 13 amino acids. Per the germline V gene, CDR1 is DFQATT and CDR2 is SNEGSKA (reference sequence). Here the CDR3 reads CSATRGVNTEAFF. The CDR3 DNA reads as TGCAGTGCTACCCGAGGCGTGAACACTGAAGCTTTCTTT.

A few counts support this clonotype. V gene TRBV6-6 combines with J gene TRBJ1-3; D gene ambiguous. Trimming left V 3 bases short and J 5 bases short, with 14 bases between. This CDR3 is built from 15 residues. Germline-derived CDR1 and CDR2 are MNHNY and SVGAGI (reference sequence). The CDR3 bases are TGTGCCAGCAGTTATGGTATGGGGTTGAGAAACACCATATATTTT. Its protein is CASSYGMGLRNTIYF.

Concerning this clonotype itself: It may be a read error: a sequence one base away is much more abundant. The genes are TRBV11-2 and TRBJ1-1, with 8 bases aligning to TRBD1. CDR3 length: 13 residues. The trim removed 5 bases at V and 8 bases at J, leaving 7 bases unmatched. CDR1 is SGHAT and CDR2 is FQNNGV in the germline V gene. The CDR3 DNA sequence: TGTGCCAGCAGCCCGGGACAGGTACAGGAAGCTTTCTTT. The encoded protein is CASSPGQVQEAFF.

As concerns this clonotype: The junction does not match germline at one end; this may be a read error. J is TRBJ2-1 and V is TRBV29-1; D possibly corresponds to TRBD2 (5 bases). This CDR3 region has 12 residues. Germline-derived CDR1 and CDR2 are SQVTM and ANQGSEA. CDR3: CGVIPLERSQFF. DNA for the CDR3: TGCGGCGTGATACCGTTGGAGCGGTCGCAGTTCTTC.

In its sample, this clonotype was seen a few times. The chain is built from TRBV12-3 or TRBV12-4 and TRBJ2-7; possibly TRBD1 for D (5 bases). Trimming stripped 3 bases from V and 2 bases from J, with 8 bases between. CDR3 length: 13 amino acids. The CDR3 region is CASSFYRTYEQYF. CDR3 nucleotide sequence: TGTGCCAGCAGTTTCTACAGGACCTACGAGCAGTACTTC.

Only one count was recorded for this clonotype. The J gene is TRBJ2-1, the V gene TRBV5-1; D not certain. V gave up 7 bases and J gave up 9 bases, with 17 bases separating them. Germline lookup yields CDR1 SGHRS and CDR2 YFSETQ. The CDR3 covers 13 residues. As DNA, the CDR3 is TGCGCCAGCGCACATTCCCACTTTGCTGAGCAGTTCTTC. Translation: CASAHSHFAEQFF.

V and J are TRBV7-9 and TRBJ1-4, with 7 bases identical to TRBD1. The V gene's germline CDR1 is SEHNR and CDR2 FQNEAQ (reference sequence). J gave up 6 bases and V 3 bases, and 7 bases lay outside the gene matches. This CDR3 contains 15 residues. The CDR3 region is CASSFPGTADEKLFF. In nucleotides, the CDR3 is TGTGCCAGCAGCTTTCCCGGGACAGCGGATGAAAAACTGTTTTTT.

Ten or more counts support this clonotype. The chain couples TRBV12-3 or TRBV12-4 to TRBJ2-1; D uncertain. The V end was cut by 3 bases, the J end by 2 bases, with 11 bases between. CDR3 size: 15 residues. CDR3 sequence (DNA): TGTGCCAGCAGTTTTACGGGTGGGGCCTACAATGAGCAGTTCTTC. This gives the protein CASSFTGGAYNEQFF.

Comments on this clonotype: This sequence may be a read error, since a much larger clone differs from it by one base. The V and J genes are TRBV6-5 and TRBJ1-1, with a possible D match to TRBD1 (5 bases). Germline lookup yields CDR1 MNHEY and CDR2 SVGAGI. The CDR3 contains 17 residues. V shed 0 bases and J shed 0 bases, with 14 bases lying between them. In nucleotides, the CDR3 is TGTGCCAGCAGTTACTCACCAGGGTTAGTCATGAACACTGAAGCTTTCTTT. Translated: CASSYSPGLVMNTEAFF.

J is TRBJ1-2 and V is TRBV19; D is uncertain. V lost 6 bases, J lost 1 base, and 9 bases lay in between. CDR3 length: 13 residues. CDR1 is LNHDA, CDR2 SQIVND, per germline (reference sequence). DNA of the CDR3: TGTGCCAGTAGGATGAAGCTTAACTATGGCTACACCTTC. Amino acids: CASRMKLNYGYTF. The variable domain in full, completed from reference TRBV19 and TRBJ1-2, reads DGGITQSPKYLFRKEGQNVTLSCEQNLNHDAMYWYRQDPGQGLRLIYYSQIVNDFQKGDIAEGYSVSREKKESFPLTVTSAQKNPTAFYLCASRMKLNYGYTFGSGTRLTVV.

This clonotype has a handful of counts. V usage is TRBV7-2 and J usage is TRBJ1-5; D uncertain. Trimming shortened V by 1 base and J by 3 bases, and 10 bases separated the two germline ends. The germline V gene encodes CDR1 SGHTA and CDR2 FQGNSA. The CDR3 is 15 residues long. In nucleotides, the CDR3 is TGTGCCAGCAGCTTAGTTTCAGGCTACAATCAGCCCCAGCATTTT. This codes for CASSLVSGYNQPQHF.